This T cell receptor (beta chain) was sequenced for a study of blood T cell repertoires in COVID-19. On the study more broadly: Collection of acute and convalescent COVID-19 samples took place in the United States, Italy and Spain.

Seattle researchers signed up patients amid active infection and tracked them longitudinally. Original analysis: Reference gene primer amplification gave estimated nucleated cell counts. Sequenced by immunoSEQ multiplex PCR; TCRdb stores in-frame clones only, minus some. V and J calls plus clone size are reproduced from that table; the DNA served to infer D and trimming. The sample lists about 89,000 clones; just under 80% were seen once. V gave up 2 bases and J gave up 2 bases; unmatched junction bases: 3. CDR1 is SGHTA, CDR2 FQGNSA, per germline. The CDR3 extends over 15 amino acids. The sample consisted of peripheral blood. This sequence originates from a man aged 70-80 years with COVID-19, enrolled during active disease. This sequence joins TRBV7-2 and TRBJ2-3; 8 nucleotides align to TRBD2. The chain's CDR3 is CASSLYGGDTDTQYF. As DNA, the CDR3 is TGTGCCAGCAGCTTATACGGGGGGGACACAGATACGCAGTATTTT.